This T cell receptor beta chain was sequenced for a study of CD8+ T cells in alopecia areata. The overall study: Each day, treated patients took oral tofacitinib twice, at 5 to 10 mg per dose. Study-wide results and caveats: Relative to normal scalp, lesional scalp, especially alopecia totalis/universalis, showed higher clonality.

Reverse transcribed after extraction, RNA yielded cDNA as the sequencing template. Generated by immunoSEQ multiplex PCR, the TCRdb table keeps only in-frame clones and is missing some. The sample comprises fewer than 150,000 clones, around two fifths of which are singletons, and 3.1% rests with the top ten. The CDR3 spans 14 residues. The V gene end was trimmed by 6 bases and the J gene end by 5 bases; junction bases not matched to a gene: 7. Germline V gene sequence: CDR1 SQVTM, CDR2 ANQGSEA. The table lists this clone with many counts. Its matching antigen is unknown. Peripheral blood and lesional scalp punch biopsies came from alopecia areata patients.

The sequencing sample was made of CD4+ T cells sorted from blood. This sequence was found in a human donor with alopecia areata. The V call is TRBV29-1, the J call TRBJ1-5, with 10 nucleotides matching TRBD1. CDR3 nucleotides: TGCAGCGTAAACGACAGGGGGCAAGATCAGCCCCAGCATTTT. It encodes CSVNDRGQDQPQHF.